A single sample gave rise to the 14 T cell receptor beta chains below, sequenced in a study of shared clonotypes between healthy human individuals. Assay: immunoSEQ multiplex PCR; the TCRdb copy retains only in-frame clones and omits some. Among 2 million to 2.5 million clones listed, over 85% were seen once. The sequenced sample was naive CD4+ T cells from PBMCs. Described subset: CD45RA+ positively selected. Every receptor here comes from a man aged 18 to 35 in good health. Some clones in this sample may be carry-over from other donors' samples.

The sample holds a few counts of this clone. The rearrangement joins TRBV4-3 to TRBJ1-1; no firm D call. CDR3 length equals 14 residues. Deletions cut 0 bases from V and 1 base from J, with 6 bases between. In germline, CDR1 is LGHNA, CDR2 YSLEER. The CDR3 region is CASSQETRNTEAFF. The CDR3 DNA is TGCGCCAGCAGCCAAGAGACGAGGAACACTGAAGCTTTCTTT.

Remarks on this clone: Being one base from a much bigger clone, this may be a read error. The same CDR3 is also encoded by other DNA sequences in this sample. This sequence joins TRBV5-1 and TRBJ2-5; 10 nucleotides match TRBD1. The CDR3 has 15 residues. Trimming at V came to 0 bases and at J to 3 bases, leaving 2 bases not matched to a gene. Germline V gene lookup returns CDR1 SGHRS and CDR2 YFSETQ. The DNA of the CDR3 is TGCGCCAGCAGCTTGGGCGGGACAGGGGAAGAGACCCAGTACTTC. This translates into CASSLGGTGEETQYF.

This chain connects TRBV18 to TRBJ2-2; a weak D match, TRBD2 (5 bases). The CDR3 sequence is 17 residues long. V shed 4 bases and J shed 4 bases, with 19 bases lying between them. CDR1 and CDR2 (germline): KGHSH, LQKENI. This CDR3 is CASSRLRPPEATGELFF. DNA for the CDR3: TGTGCCAGCTCACGACTCCGGCCTCCGGAGGCCACCGGGGAGCTGTTTTTT.

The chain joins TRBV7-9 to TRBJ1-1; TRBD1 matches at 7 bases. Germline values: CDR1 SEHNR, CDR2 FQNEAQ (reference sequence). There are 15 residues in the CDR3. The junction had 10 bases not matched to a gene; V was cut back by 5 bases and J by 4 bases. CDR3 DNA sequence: TGTGCCAGCAGCCTACTCCAGGGGGGAGGCACTGAAGCTTTCTTT. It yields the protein CASSLLQGGGTEAFF.

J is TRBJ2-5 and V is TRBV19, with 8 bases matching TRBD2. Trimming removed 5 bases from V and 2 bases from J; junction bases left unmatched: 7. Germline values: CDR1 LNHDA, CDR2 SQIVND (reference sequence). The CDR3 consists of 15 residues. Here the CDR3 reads CASSDGLAHQETQYF. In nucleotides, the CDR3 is TGTGCCAGTAGTGATGGACTAGCACATCAAGAGACCCAGTACTTC. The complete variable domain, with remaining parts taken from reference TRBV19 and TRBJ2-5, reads DGGITQSPKYLFRKEGQNVTLSCEQNLNHDAMYWYRQDPGQGLRLIYYSQIVNDFQKGDIAEGYSVSREKKESFPLTVTSAQKNPTAFYLCASSDGLAHQETQYFGPGTRLLVL.

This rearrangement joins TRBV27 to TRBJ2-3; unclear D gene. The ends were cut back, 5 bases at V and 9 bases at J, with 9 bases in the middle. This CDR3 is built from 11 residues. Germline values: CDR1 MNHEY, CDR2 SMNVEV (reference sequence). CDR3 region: CASSTSRTQYF. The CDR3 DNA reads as TGTGCCAGCAGTACAAGTAGGACGCAGTATTTT.

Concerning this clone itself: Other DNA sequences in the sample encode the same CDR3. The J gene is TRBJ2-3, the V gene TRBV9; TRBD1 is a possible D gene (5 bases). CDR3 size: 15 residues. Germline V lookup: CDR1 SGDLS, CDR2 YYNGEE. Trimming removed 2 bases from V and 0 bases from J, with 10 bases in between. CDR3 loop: CASSVRAGSTDTQYF. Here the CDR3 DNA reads TGTGCCAGCAGCGTCCGAGCAGGGAGCACAGATACGCAGTATTTT.

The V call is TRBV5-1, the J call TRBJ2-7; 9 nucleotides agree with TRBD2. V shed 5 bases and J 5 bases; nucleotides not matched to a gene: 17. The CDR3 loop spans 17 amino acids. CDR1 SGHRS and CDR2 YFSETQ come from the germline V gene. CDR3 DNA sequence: TGCGCCAGCAGTAATCTAGCGGGATCCACGGGCCGGGACGAGCAGTACTTC. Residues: CASSNLAGSTGRDEQYF.

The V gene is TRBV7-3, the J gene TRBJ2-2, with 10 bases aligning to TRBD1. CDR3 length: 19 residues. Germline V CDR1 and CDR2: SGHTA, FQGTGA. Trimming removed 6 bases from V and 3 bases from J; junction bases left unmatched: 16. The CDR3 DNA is TGTGCCAGCAGGGCCGGGACAGGGGATTTCGGTAGCGACACCGGGGAGCTGTTTTTT. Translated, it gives CASRAGTGDFGSDTGELFF.

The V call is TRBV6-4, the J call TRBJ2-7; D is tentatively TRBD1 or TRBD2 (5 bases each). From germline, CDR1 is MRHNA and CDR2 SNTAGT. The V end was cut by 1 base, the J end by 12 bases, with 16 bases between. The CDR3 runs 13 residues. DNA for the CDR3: TGTGCCAGCAGTGACTATCCAGGGACCTTAATGTACTTC. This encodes CASSDYPGTLMYF.

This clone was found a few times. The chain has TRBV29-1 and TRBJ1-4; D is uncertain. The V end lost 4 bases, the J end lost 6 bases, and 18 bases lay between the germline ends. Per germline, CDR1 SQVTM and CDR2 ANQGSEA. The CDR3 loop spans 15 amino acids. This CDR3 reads CSVVPSGSGDEKLFF. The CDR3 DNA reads TGCAGCGTTGTCCCGTCCGGCAGTGGTGATGAAAAACTGTTTTTT.

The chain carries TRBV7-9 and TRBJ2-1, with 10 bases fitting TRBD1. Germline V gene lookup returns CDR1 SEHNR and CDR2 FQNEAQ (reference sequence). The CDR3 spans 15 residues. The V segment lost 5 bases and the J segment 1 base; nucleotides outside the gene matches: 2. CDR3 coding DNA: TGTGCCAGCAGCAAGGGACAGGGGTCCTACAATGAGCAGTTCTTC. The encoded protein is CASSKGQGSYNEQFF.

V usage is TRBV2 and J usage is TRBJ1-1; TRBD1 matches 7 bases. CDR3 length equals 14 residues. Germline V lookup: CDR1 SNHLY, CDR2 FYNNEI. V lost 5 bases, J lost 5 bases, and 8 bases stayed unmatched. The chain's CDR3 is CASSSWAGGTEAFF. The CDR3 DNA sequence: TGTGCCAGCAGTAGCTGGGCAGGGGGGACTGAAGCTTTCTTT.

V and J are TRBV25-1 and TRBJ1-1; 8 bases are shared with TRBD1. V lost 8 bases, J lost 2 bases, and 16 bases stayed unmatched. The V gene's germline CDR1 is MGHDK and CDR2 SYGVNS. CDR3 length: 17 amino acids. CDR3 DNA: TGTGCCAGCGTTCCACATTCCGGGACAGGTCGAAACACTGAAGCTTTCTTT. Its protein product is CASVPHSGTGRNTEAFF.